These T cell receptor beta chains were read from a single sample in a study of T cells after yellow fever vaccination. MiXCR, run by TCRdb on the 5' RACE reads, gives a single entry per CDR3 protein. Counted here are about 68,000 distinct CDR3 sequences, approximately 7% occurring once; the ten biggest clones make up 37%. Sequencing was performed on CD8+ T cells sorted from PBMCs, taken about 41 days after the first yellow fever vaccination. These receptors were obtained from a man aged 18 to 29 who received the YFV17D yellow fever vaccine. The CDR3 runs from the conserved cysteine through the conserved F or W. Not all rows give a size; the values are once, few, many and, for expanded clones, a class.

v_call,clone_size,cdr3_aa
TRBV18,.,CASSPPASGTETQYF
TRBV6-1,few,CATSRGPLYEQYF
TRBV12-3/TRBV12-4,few,CASTLGVNTEAFF
TRBV29-1,few,CSVDLGVGYGYTF
TRBV4-2,many,CASRRQSVNNEQFF
TRBV7-9,many,CASSLTSGGAIYEQFF
TRBV7-3,.,CASSVTSGGYNEQFF
TRBV10-3,.,CAIKPPGGVTEAFF
TRBV7-8,many,CASSLESGVGYGYTF
TRBV14,many,CASSQLGTALQETQYF
TRBV21-1,many,CASSKCRFVTIPQETQYF
TRBV9,few,CASSVEGGRGADTQYF
TRBV6-5,.,CATRQVQETQYF
TRBV4-2,few,CASSQRRGLFGELFF
TRBV29-1,few,CSVDERGGPDTQYF
TRBV6-1,few,CASAKGSSSYNEQFF